A single sample is the source of the 22 T cell receptor beta chains below, sequenced in a study of blood T cell repertoires in COVID-19. Assay used: immunoSEQ multiplex PCR; TCRdb lists only in-frame clones, some missing. The sample records more than 150,000 clones, around 87% being singletons. The sample taken for sequencing was peripheral blood. All receptors come from a middle-aged man with active or convalescent COVID-19.

The V call is TRBV6-2 or TRBV6-3, the J call TRBJ1-6, with D maybe TRBD1 (6 bases). The CDR3 is 16 residues long. V lost 4 bases and J lost 4, with 14 bases in between. Germline V gives CDR1 MNHEY, CDR2 SVGEGT. CDR3 DNA: TGTGCCAGCAGTTCCGGGACAAGGGGATATAATTCACCCCTCCACTTT. Translation gives CASSSGTRGYNSPLHF.

In DNA form, the CDR3 reads TGTGCCAGCAGTCGTACTGGACAGGGGGTCAACATTCAGTACTTC. Its translation is CASSRTGQGVNIQYF. This chain links TRBV9 with TRBJ2-4; 10 bases align to TRBD1. CDR3 size: 15 residues. Germline-derived CDR1 and CDR2 are SGDLS and YYNGEE. V shed 5 bases, J shed 7 bases, and the junction held 9 bases outside the gene matches.

J is TRBJ2-5 and V is TRBV5-4, with 8 positions matching TRBD2. The germline V gene encodes CDR1 SGHNT and CDR2 YYREEE (reference sequence). With V trimmed by 2 bases and J by 5 bases, 11 bases remained unmatched. CDR3 length equals 16 residues. CDR3 bases: TGTGCCAGCAGCTTAGGTAGCGGGGCCTCGGGGGAGACCCAGTACTTC. Translation: CASSLGSGASGETQYF. Full variable domain (rest looked up from reference TRBV5-4 and TRBJ2-5): ETGVTQSPTHLIKTRGQQVTLRCSSQSGHNTVSWYQQALGQGPQFIFQYYREEENGRGNFPPRFSGLQFPNYSSELNVNALELDDSALYLCASSLGSGASGETQYFGPGTRLLVL.

This chain joins TRBV28 and TRBJ1-1; D is possibly TRBD1 (6 bases). Germline CDR1 reads MDHEN; CDR2 reads SYDVKM. With 1 base removed from V and 10 bases from J, the gap between germline ends came to 19 bases. This CDR3 is 15 amino acids long. The chain's CDR3 is CASSLFGGGGGRAFF. For the CDR3, the DNA is TGTGCCAGCAGTTTATTTGGTGGAGGGGGGGGCAGAGCTTTCTTT.

A remark on this clone: A read error may produce the germline difference seen at one junction end. The V and J genes are TRBV6-5 and TRBJ1-1; D is undetermined. The CDR3 has 13 amino acids. Germline V gene lookup returns CDR1 MNHEY and CDR2 SVGAGI. CDR3 in DNA: TGTGCCAGCAGCCCATACTCGGGGAATCCGCTAGTCTTT. Its translation is CASSPYSGNPLVF.

The gene calls are TRBV10-3 and TRBJ1-4; 7 positions match TRBD1. Germline V CDR1 and CDR2: ENHRY, SYGVKD. CDR3 length: 13 residues. The V gene end was trimmed by 6 bases and the J gene end by 5 bases; junction bases not matched to a gene: 3. The CDR3 DNA reads TGTGCCATCAGCAGGGACAGCAATGAAAAACTGTTTTTT. Translating gives CAISRDSNEKLFF.

CDR3 bases: TGTGCCAGCAGCTTTATTGGGGAGTCCTCCTACGAGCAGTACTTC. Translated: CASSFIGESSYEQYF. The chain joins TRBV7-9 to TRBJ2-7; a weak D match, TRBD2 (5 bases). CDR1 and CDR2 from the germline V gene are SEHNR and FQNEAQ (reference sequence). The CDR3 totals 15 residues. V was trimmed by 3 bases and J by 0 bases, leaving 12 bases between them.

This clone was counted once. The rearrangement links TRBV19 to TRBJ1-5; no clear D gene. The CDR3 length is 15 residues. Germline V gene data show CDR1 as LNHDA and CDR2 as SQIVND (reference sequence). Deletions cut 5 bases from V and 3 bases from J, with 14 bases between. The CDR3 loop reads CASSVAPSPNQPQHF. The DNA for the CDR3 is TGTGCCAGTAGTGTTGCCCCCAGTCCCAATCAGCCCCAGCATTTT.

The genes are TRBV4-2 and TRBJ2-1; TRBD1 is a possible D gene (6 bases). Germline CDR1 and CDR2: LGHNA and YNFKEQ. Trimming removed 4 bases from V and 16 bases from J, with 20 bases in between. The CDR3 has 13 amino acids. Here the CDR3 DNA reads TGTGCCAGCAGCCTTGAACCTACAGGGAAAGGATTCTTC. It encodes CASSLEPTGKGFF.

The rearrangement joins TRBV6-6 to TRBJ1-2, with D tentatively TRBD1 (6 bases). The germline V gene has CDR1 MNHNY and CDR2 SVGAGI (reference sequence). This CDR3 is built from 16 residues. The V and J ends lost 0 bases and 4 bases respectively, with 15 bases between them. CDR3 nucleotide sequence: TGTGCCAGCAGTTACTCGAGGGACACTTCGACCTATGGCTACACCTTC. This codes for CASSYSRDTSTYGYTF.

This chain connects TRBV19 to TRBJ1-2; D perhaps matches TRBD1 (6 bases). Trimming took off 5 bases at V and 1 base at J, with 14 bases between the two ends. This CDR3 is 15 amino acids long. Looked up from germline, CDR1 is LNHDA and CDR2 is SQIVND (reference sequence). CDR3 residues: CASSVKTGSNYGYTF. In DNA, the CDR3 is TGTGCCAGTAGTGTAAAGACAGGAAGTAACTATGGCTACACCTTC.

The chain recombines TRBV7-9 with TRBJ1-1, with no clear D. The germline gives CDR1 SEHNR, CDR2 FQNEAQ (reference sequence). The CDR3 is 13 residues long. The V and J ends lost 0 bases and 5 bases respectively, with 7 bases between them. The CDR3, as DNA: TGTGCCAGCAGCTTAGCGACGAGGACTGAAGCTTTCTTT. Protein product: CASSLATRTEAFF. The entire variable domain, with the rest obtained from reference TRBV7-9 and TRBJ1-1, is as follows: DTGVSQNPRHKITKRGQNVTFRCDPISEHNRLYWYRQTLGQGPEFLTYFQNEAQLEKSRLLSDRFSAERPKGSFSTLEIQRTEQGDSAMYLCASSLATRTEAFFGQGTRLTVV.

This chain uses TRBV27 with TRBJ2-7, with 9 bases fitting TRBD1. Germline lookup yields CDR1 MNHEY and CDR2 SMNVEV (reference sequence). The CDR3 contains 15 residues. Germline trimming cut 4 bases from V and 4 bases from J; bases unmatched to any gene: 8. The CDR3: CASSSPGQGFYEQYF. The DNA of the CDR3 is TGTGCCAGCAGTTCTCCGGGACAGGGCTTTTACGAGCAGTACTTC.

This clone was seen once. The chain carries TRBV27 and TRBJ1-2; 7 bases match TRBD1. Trimming at V came to 5 bases and at J to 1 base, leaving 7 bases not matched to a gene. Per germline, CDR1 MNHEY and CDR2 SMNVEV (reference sequence). CDR3 length: 15 residues. The CDR3 sequence is CASSQTGTVNYGYTF. As DNA, the CDR3 is TGTGCCAGCAGTCAAACCGGGACAGTTAACTATGGCTACACCTTC.

The chain joins TRBV6-5 to TRBJ2-7; D may be TRBD2 (6 bases). There are 13 residues in the CDR3. V dropped 8 bases and J dropped 3 bases, with 14 bases sitting between them. Germline assignment: CDR1 MNHEY and CDR2 SVGAGI. CDR3 protein: CASVTSPGYEQYF. CDR3 DNA: TGTGCCAGCGTAACTAGCCCCGGCTACGAGCAGTACTTC.

The V gene is TRBV6-5, the J gene TRBJ2-7; 7 nucleotides match TRBD1. Germline V gene data show CDR1 as MNHEY and CDR2 as SVGAGI. Trimming cost V 2 bases and J 0 bases; bases outside gene matches: 4. The CDR3 is 15 amino acids. CDR3 nucleotides: TGTGCCAGCAGTTACAGGGGGCGCCCCTCCTACGAGCAGTACTTC. This sequence encodes CASSYRGRPSYEQYF.

Concerning this clone itself: Other DNA sequences in the same sample also yield this CDR3. This chain links TRBV6-5 with TRBJ1-2; 8 nucleotides line up with TRBD1. This CDR3 spans 13 amino acids. Germline CDR1 reads MNHEY; CDR2 reads SVGAGI. With 5 bases clipped from V and 8 bases from J, the junction kept 7 bases outside the gene matches. DNA for the CDR3: TGTGCCAGCAGTCCAGGGGGCGCTCGGGGCTACACCTTC. It yields the protein CASSPGGARGYTF.

The V gene is TRBV9, the J gene TRBJ2-3; TRBD1 aligns across 10 bases. Germline CDR1 is SGDLS and CDR2 is YYNGEE. The V and J ends lost 3 bases and 4 bases, in that order; junction bases with no gene match: 11. The CDR3 contains 17 residues. This CDR3 is CASSARGLGTGADTQYF. CDR3 nucleotide sequence: TGTGCCAGCAGCGCAAGGGGTCTAGGGACAGGGGCAGATACGCAGTATTTT.

CDR3 DNA: TGTGCCAGCAGCCAGAACAGGGGAGGCTATGGCTACACCTTC. Residues: CASSQNRGGYGYTF. V gene TRBV3-1 (or the pseudogene TRBV3-2) combines with J gene TRBJ1-2, with 7 bases aligning to TRBD1. Germline lookup yields CDR1 LGHDT and CDR2 YNNKEL (reference sequence). V was pared by 3 bases and J by 4 bases, with 5 bases of the junction left unmatched. The CDR3 runs to 14 residues.

The chain uses TRBV19 and TRBJ1-1; D remains unclear. V shed 7 bases and J shed 0 bases, with 15 bases lying between them. The germline CDR1 and CDR2 sequences are LNHDA and SQIVND (reference sequence). This CDR3 contains 15 residues. CDR3: CASTVSKEMNTEAFF. The DNA for the CDR3 is TGTGCCAGTACGGTATCAAAAGAAATGAACACTGAAGCTTTCTTT.

DNA of the CDR3: TGTGCCAGCAGCGCCCCGGGACAGGGCCTGTACGAGCAGTACTTC. Translation: CASSAPGQGLYEQYF. The rearrangement uses TRBV11-2 and TRBJ2-7, with 9 bases that match TRBD1. After removal of 5 bases from V and 4 bases from J, the junction contained 9 bases not matched to a gene. Germline loops: CDR1 SGHAT, CDR2 FQNNGV. The CDR3 runs to 15 residues. The full variable domain, in which reference TRBV11-2 and TRBJ2-7 provide the parts outside the CDR3, is EAGVAQSPRYKIIEKRQSVAFWCNPISGHATLYWYQQILGQGPKLLIQFQNNGVVDDSQLPKDRFSAERLKGVDSTLKIQPAKLEDSAVYLCASSAPGQGLYEQYFGPGTRLTVT.

The V gene is TRBV4-3, the J gene TRBJ2-2; 8 positions agree with TRBD2. This CDR3 is 18 amino acids long. With V trimmed by 3 bases and J by 0 bases, 9 bases remained unmatched. Germline V gene sequence: CDR1 LGHNA, CDR2 YSLEER. CDR3: CASSQVSGALANTGELFF. The CDR3 bases are TGCGCCAGCAGCCAGGTTAGCGGGGCATTAGCGAACACCGGGGAGCTGTTTTTT.